A single sample is the source of the 8 T cell receptor beta chains below, sequenced in a study of cytomegalovirus exposure and HLA in healthy donors. PCR was performed using 60 Vbeta and 13 Jbeta primers. The assay was immunoSEQ multiplex PCR, and TCRdb's table has in-frame clones only and misses some. The table lists 130,000 or so clones, 82% of them singletons. Sequencing input: PBMCs. All receptors derive from a man younger than 35 in good health and CMV-seropositive.

The chain joins TRBV5-4 to TRBJ2-7, with 7 nucleotides matching TRBD2. The germline V gene encodes CDR1 SGHNT and CDR2 YYREEE (reference sequence). The V and J ends lost 1 base and 4 bases, in that order; junction bases with no gene match: 8. The CDR3 is 15 amino acids. DNA of the CDR3: TGTGCCAGCAGCTTGTCTGGCGGGAGAGTTTACGAGCAGTACTTC. Translating gives CASSLSGGRVYEQYF.

There are a few counts of this clone. The chain uses TRBV27 and TRBJ2-7; TRBD2 matches at 12 bases. The CDR3 loop spans 15 amino acids. Germline V gives CDR1 MNHEY, CDR2 SMNVEV (reference sequence). V was clipped by 8 bases and J by 0 bases; unmatched bases: 5. CDR3 residues: CASSLAGGLSYEQYF. CDR3 in DNA: TGTGCCAGCTCACTAGCGGGAGGACTCTCCTACGAGCAGTACTTC.

This clone came up once. This rearrangement joins TRBV28 to TRBJ1-2, with D possibly TRBD1 on 5 matching bases. The V end lost 5 bases, the J end lost 0 bases, and 13 bases lay between the germline ends. This CDR3 contains 15 residues. In germline, CDR1 is MDHEN, CDR2 SYDVKM. The CDR3 region has the DNA TGTGCCAGCAGTCTCGACAGTGTCCCTAACTATGGCTACACCTTC. It encodes CASSLDSVPNYGYTF.

This clone was counted a single time. J is TRBJ1-1 and V is TRBV6-5; TRBD1 matches 9 bases. Unmatched junction bases numbered 2, after V lost 5 bases and J lost 4 bases. This CDR3 is 13 amino acids long. Germline V gene sequence: CDR1 MNHEY, CDR2 SVGAGI. The CDR3 bases are TGTGCCAGCAGTATGGACAGGGGCACTGAAGCTTTCTTT. The encoded protein is CASSMDRGTEAFF.

CDR3 amino acids: CASSYIGGLAGGGNEQFF. CDR3 DNA: TGTGCCAGCAGTTACATAGGGGGACTAGCGGGAGGAGGGAATGAGCAGTTCTTC. The rearrangement links TRBV28 to TRBJ2-1; the match to TRBD2 covers 15 bases. Germline CDR1 and CDR2: MDHEN and SYDVKM. The CDR3 is 18 amino acids. The J segment lost 7 bases and the V segment lost 4 bases, leaving 11 bases of the junction unmatched.

This chain uses TRBV29-1 with TRBJ2-1; 12 bases agree with TRBD2. Germline assignment: CDR1 SQVTM and CDR2 ANQGSEA. The V segment lost 2 bases and the J segment 3 bases; nucleotides outside the gene matches: 2. This CDR3 has 15 residues. In DNA form, the CDR3 reads TGCAGCGTTGAACTAGCGGGAGGGTACTACAATGAGCAGTTCTTC. Amino acid sequence: CSVELAGGYYNEQFF.

This clone has a handful of counts. V gene TRBV5-4 combines with J gene TRBJ1-4, with TRBD1 matching 9 bases. CDR1 is SGHNT and CDR2 is YYREEE in the germline V gene (reference sequence). The CDR3 has 14 amino acids. V lost 4 bases and J lost 6; bases outside the gene matches: 4. CDR3 region: CASSPGDRDEKLFF. DNA of the CDR3: TGTGCCAGCAGCCCGGGGGACAGGGATGAAAAACTGTTTTTT. The full variable domain, with the rest looked up from reference TRBV5-4 and TRBJ1-4, is ETGVTQSPTHLIKTRGQQVTLRCSSQSGHNTVSWYQQALGQGPQFIFQYYREEENGRGNFPPRFSGLQFPNYSSELNVNALELDDSALYLCASSPGDRDEKLFFGSGTQLSVL.

A word on this clone: Other DNA sequences within the sample encode an identical CDR3. V is TRBV19 and J is TRBJ1-1, with 8 bases lining up with TRBD1. The CDR3 has 14 residues. V shed 5 bases, J shed 1 base, and the junction held 3 bases outside the gene matches. Germline V CDR1 and CDR2: LNHDA, SQIVND (reference sequence). CDR3 in DNA: TGTGCCAGTAGTGCCGGGACAGGGAACACTGAAGCTTTCTTT. Protein: CASSAGTGNTEAFF.